This TCR beta chain is drawn from a study of blood T cell repertoires in COVID-19. About the study: PBMCs, B-cell-depleted T cells, or T cells were the source of the cDNA or gDNA that made up the material.

This clone showed up just once. The CDR3 is made up of 14 amino acids. V lost 1 base and J 5 bases, leaving 9 bases between the germline ends. Germline CDR1 and CDR2: SGHNT and YYREEE (reference sequence). Clones were sequenced by immunoSEQ multiplex PCR, and TCRdb holds only the in-frame ones, with some missing. The profile covers about 210,000 clones, with roughly four fifths appearing a single time and 7.6% taken by the ten largest. Sequenced material: peripheral blood. This clonotype originated in a woman in her forties or fifties with active or convalescent COVID-19. The gene calls are TRBV5-4 and TRBJ1-4, with a possible D match to TRBD1 (5 bases). CDR3 bases: TGTGCCAGCAGCTTGCGACAGAAGAATGAAAAACTGTTTTTT. Protein sequence: CASSLRQKNEKLFF.